The T cell receptor (beta chain) under discussion was sequenced for a study of CD8 T cells in Susac syndrome. This clonotype was observed a handful of times. With random hexamers, reverse transcription was performed on about 0.45 to 1 ug of RNA. TCR beta CDR3 was amplified by immunoSEQ multiplex PCR. This amplification extended across 54 Vbeta and 13 Jbeta segments. Using its own MiXCR run on the immunoSEQ multiplex PCR reads, TCRdb lists one record per CDR3 protein. The sample yields tens of thousands of distinct CDR3 sequences, around 94% seen once. Germline assignment: CDR1 LGHNA and CDR2 YSLEER. Trimming took 1 base from V and 3 from J, leaving 13 bases between them. The CDR3 consists of 15 residues. TCR beta was sequenced from blood CD8+ and CD4+ T cells. Healthy donors constituted the control group, matched for age and sex. TEMRA cells were FACS-enriched, and CD8+ and CD4+ T cells were isolated negatively.

Sequencing used CD8+ T cells from PBMCs. The source is a human donor in good health. This chain connects TRBV4-3 to TRBJ2-7; D is unclear. The CDR3 sequence: CASSQAVGTIYEQYF. The CDR3 DNA follows: TGCGCCAGCAGCCAAGCTGTGGGAACCATCTACGAGCAGTACTTC.